These T cell receptor beta chains were read from a single sample in a study of blood T cell repertoires in COVID-19. The assay was immunoSEQ multiplex PCR, and TCRdb's table has in-frame clones only and misses some. The repertoire has some 150,000 clones, approximately 83% of them found once; the top ten carry around 10%. Sample: peripheral blood. Receptors originate from a woman in her sixties or seventies with COVID-19, enrolled during active disease. The CDR3 runs from the conserved cysteine through the conserved F or W. Fields, in order: D gene, V gene, J gene, clone size, CDR3 DNA, CDR3 protein. D genes are given only for firm matches. Size is omitted from some rows. Given values are once, few, many or a class for expanded clones.

d_call: -; v_call: TRBV2; j_call: TRBJ2-1; clone_size: -; cdr3_nt: TGTGCCAGCAGTGAAGGACAGGTTTCCTACAATGAGCAGTTCTTC; cdr3_aa: CASSEGQVSYNEQFF
d_call: TRBD1; v_call: TRBV5-1; j_call: TRBJ1-6; clone_size: -; cdr3_nt: TGCGCCAGCAGCCCCGGGACAGGTTCATTGGCCCTCCACTTT; cdr3_aa: CASSPGTGSLALHF
d_call: TRBD2; v_call: TRBV11-2; j_call: TRBJ2-5; clone_size: -; cdr3_nt: TGTGCCAGCAGCCCGGGACTAGCGTTGGAGACCCAGTACTTC; cdr3_aa: CASSPGLALETQYF
d_call: -; v_call: TRBV12-3/TRBV12-4; j_call: TRBJ2-1; clone_size: -; cdr3_nt: TGTGCCAGCACCACCCGACTCTACAATGAGCAGTTCTTC; cdr3_aa: CASTTRLYNEQFF
d_call: -; v_call: TRBV5-1; j_call: TRBJ2-6; clone_size: -; cdr3_nt: TGCGCCAGCACCATCTCTGGGGCCAACGTCCTGACTTTC; cdr3_aa: CASTISGANVLTF
d_call: TRBD1; v_call: TRBV4-1; j_call: TRBJ1-5; clone_size: once; cdr3_nt: TGCGCCAGCAGCCAAGATAGCGGGACAGGGGAGTTTCAGCCCCAGCATTTT; cdr3_aa: CASSQDSGTGEFQPQHF
d_call: -; v_call: TRBV2; j_call: TRBJ2-7; clone_size: -; cdr3_nt: TGTGCCAGCAGTGGATTCAGCGGTTACGAGCAGTACTTC; cdr3_aa: CASSGFSGYEQYF
d_call: -; v_call: TRBV12-5; j_call: TRBJ2-5; clone_size: -; cdr3_nt: TGTGCTAGTGGTGCCCGGGGACTAGAGACCCAGTACTTC; cdr3_aa: CASGARGLETQYF
d_call: TRBD1; v_call: TRBV19; j_call: TRBJ2-7; clone_size: -; cdr3_nt: TGTGCCAGTACCCCGACAGGGGGTATATACGAGCAGTACTTC; cdr3_aa: CASTPTGGIYEQYF
d_call: TRBD2; v_call: TRBV2; j_call: TRBJ2-2; clone_size: -; cdr3_nt: TGTGCCAGCATGATCGGGCTAGCGGGGGGGCTGGCCGGGGAGCTGTTTTTT; cdr3_aa: CASMIGLAGGLAGELFF
d_call: -; v_call: TRBV7-3; j_call: TRBJ1-1; clone_size: -; cdr3_nt: TGTGCCAGCAGCTCGCAGGGTTCGGTCCAAAACACTGAAGCTTTCTTT; cdr3_aa: CASSSQGSVQNTEAFF
d_call: -; v_call: TRBV5-1; j_call: TRBJ1-4; clone_size: once; cdr3_nt: TGCGCCAGCAGCTTGGATATTAATGAAAAACTGTTTTTT; cdr3_aa: CASSLDINEKLFF
d_call: TRBD1; v_call: TRBV19; j_call: TRBJ1-1; clone_size: -; cdr3_nt: TGTGCCAGTAGTTACCAGGGGGGGAACACTGAAGCTTTCTTT; cdr3_aa: CASSYQGGNTEAFF
d_call: -; v_call: TRBV7-2; j_call: TRBJ2-7; clone_size: once; cdr3_nt: TGTGCCAGCAGCTTAGGACTCCCCGGTTCGGAGCAGTACTTC; cdr3_aa: CASSLGLPGSEQYF
d_call: -; v_call: TRBV9; j_call: TRBJ2-3; clone_size: -; cdr3_nt: TGTGCCAGCAGCGCCCTTAACGGGACTCCCTCGACAGATACGCAGTATTTT; cdr3_aa: CASSALNGTPSTDTQYF
d_call: -; v_call: TRBV2; j_call: TRBJ2-1; clone_size: -; cdr3_nt: TGTGCCAGCAGTTTAGAGGAAAATGAGCAGTTCTTC; cdr3_aa: CASSLEENEQFF
d_call: -; v_call: TRBV2; j_call: TRBJ1-1; clone_size: -; cdr3_nt: TGTGCCAGCAGTAGTACAGGCAGGACTGAAGCTTTCTTT; cdr3_aa: CASSSTGRTEAFF
d_call: TRBD1; v_call: TRBV18; j_call: TRBJ1-1; clone_size: -; cdr3_nt: TGTGCCAGCTCATCCATCAGATTGACAGGGGAAGCTTTCTTT; cdr3_aa: CASSSIRLTGEAFF
d_call: TRBD1; v_call: TRBV7-9; j_call: TRBJ1-4; clone_size: -; cdr3_nt: TGTGCCAGCAGCTTAGCGGAGAGGACAGGACGAGAAAAACTGTTTTTT; cdr3_aa: CASSLAERTGREKLFF
d_call: TRBD2; v_call: TRBV10-2; j_call: TRBJ2-2; clone_size: -; cdr3_nt: TGCGCCAGCAGTCGGACTAGCGGGACCGGGGAGCTGTTTTTT; cdr3_aa: CASSRTSGTGELFF
d_call: -; v_call: TRBV7-2; j_call: TRBJ2-3; clone_size: -; cdr3_nt: TGTGCCAGCAGCTTATATCCGGGTACGCAGTATTTT; cdr3_aa: CASSLYPGTQYF
d_call: TRBD1; v_call: TRBV5-1; j_call: TRBJ1-3; clone_size: -; cdr3_nt: TGCGCCAGCAGCTTGGTCCTCGGGACAGGGATCGGAAACACCATATATTTT; cdr3_aa: CASSLVLGTGIGNTIYF
d_call: -; v_call: TRBV18; j_call: TRBJ1-1; clone_size: -; cdr3_nt: TGTGCCAGCTCACCGAGGATTGCTGAAGCTTTCTTT; cdr3_aa: CASSPRIAEAFF
d_call: -; v_call: TRBV28; j_call: TRBJ1-5; clone_size: once; cdr3_nt: TGTGCCAGCAGACGGGCAGGGGCAGGGAATCAGCCCCAGCATTTT; cdr3_aa: CASRRAGAGNQPQHF
d_call: -; v_call: TRBV7-9; j_call: TRBJ1-2; clone_size: few; cdr3_nt: TGTGCCAGCAGTCTCCAGGTGATCTATGGCTACACCTTC; cdr3_aa: CASSLQVIYGYTF
d_call: TRBD1; v_call: TRBV4-1; j_call: TRBJ1-1; clone_size: -; cdr3_nt: TGCGCCAGCAGCCAAGATAAAACAGGGGGTGAAGCTTTCTTT; cdr3_aa: CASSQDKTGGEAFF
d_call: TRBD1; v_call: TRBV10-3; j_call: TRBJ1-2; clone_size: -; cdr3_nt: TGTGCCACCAGACAGGGTATTAACTATGGCTACACCTTC; cdr3_aa: CATRQGINYGYTF
d_call: -; v_call: TRBV11-3; j_call: TRBJ1-1; clone_size: -; cdr3_nt: TGTGCCAGCAGCTTAGAACGCAGGGAAGGCAGCATGAACACTGAAGCTTTCTTT; cdr3_aa: CASSLERREGSMNTEAFF
d_call: -; v_call: TRBV9; j_call: TRBJ1-3; clone_size: few; cdr3_nt: TGTGCCAGCAACCTGGGGCAGCCTTTCTCTGGAAACACCATATATTTT; cdr3_aa: CASNLGQPFSGNTIYF
d_call: -; v_call: TRBV6-5; j_call: TRBJ1-1; clone_size: -; cdr3_nt: TGTGCCAGCAGTTACCAAACAGCGAACACTGAAGCTTTCTTT; cdr3_aa: CASSYQTANTEAFF
d_call: -; v_call: TRBV11-2; j_call: TRBJ2-2; clone_size: -; cdr3_nt: TGTGCCAGCAGCTACCAGGGGCCCGGGGAGCTGTTTTTT; cdr3_aa: CASSYQGPGELFF
d_call: -; v_call: TRBV2; j_call: TRBJ1-5; clone_size: -; cdr3_nt: TGTGCCAGCAGTGAAAGGGTCGGGGGCAATCAGCCCCAGCATTTT; cdr3_aa: CASSERVGGNQPQHF
d_call: -; v_call: TRBV7-2; j_call: TRBJ2-5; clone_size: -; cdr3_nt: TGTGCCAGCAGCTTAGTAGGCGGCAGCCAAGAGACCCAGTACTTC; cdr3_aa: CASSLVGGSQETQYF
d_call: -; v_call: TRBV6-5; j_call: TRBJ1-5; clone_size: -; cdr3_nt: TGTGCCAGCAGTTACGGCGGGTTGAATCAGCCCCAGCATTTT; cdr3_aa: CASSYGGLNQPQHF
d_call: -; v_call: TRBV29-1; j_call: TRBJ1-1; clone_size: once; cdr3_nt: TGCAGCGTTGGAATCCCGTCCAGCACTGAAGCTTTCTTT; cdr3_aa: CSVGIPSSTEAFF
d_call: TRBD2; v_call: TRBV4-2; j_call: TRBJ2-3; clone_size: -; cdr3_nt: TGTGCCAGCAGCCAAGTATCTGGCCCGGCGGGGGGGGCGTGGGATACGCAGTATTTT; cdr3_aa: CASSQVSGPAGGAWDTQYF
d_call: -; v_call: TRBV24-1; j_call: TRBJ2-3; clone_size: -; cdr3_nt: TGTGCCACCAGTGATTTCTCGACAGGCGCAGATACGCAGTATTTT; cdr3_aa: CATSDFSTGADTQYF
d_call: -; v_call: TRBV27; j_call: TRBJ1-1; clone_size: -; cdr3_nt: TGTGCCAGCGGGGACATCAGGGGCCCTGAAGCTTTCTTT; cdr3_aa: CASGDIRGPEAFF
d_call: -; v_call: TRBV3-1/TRBV3-2; j_call: TRBJ1-1; clone_size: -; cdr3_nt: TGTGCCAGCAGCCGTGACAGAGTGAAAGGGGCTTTCTTT; cdr3_aa: CASSRDRVKGAFF
d_call: TRBD1; v_call: TRBV9; j_call: TRBJ2-2; clone_size: -; cdr3_nt: TGTGCCAGCACCTATTCGACAGGGGATAGCGGGGAGCTGTTTTTT; cdr3_aa: CASTYSTGDSGELFF
d_call: -; v_call: TRBV5-1; j_call: TRBJ1-4; clone_size: -; cdr3_nt: TGCGCCAGCACCCCTGACTTTGCAACTAATGAAAAACTGTTTTTT; cdr3_aa: CASTPDFATNEKLFF
d_call: -; v_call: TRBV9; j_call: TRBJ2-2; clone_size: -; cdr3_nt: TGTGCCAGCAGCCTCCAGGCGCTGAACGCCGGGGAGCTGTTTTTT; cdr3_aa: CASSLQALNAGELFF
d_call: TRBD1; v_call: TRBV14; j_call: TRBJ1-6; clone_size: -; cdr3_nt: TGTGCCAGCAGCCAAATTCCGGGACAGAGCTCCTATAATTCACCCCTCCACTTT; cdr3_aa: CASSQIPGQSSYNSPLHF
d_call: -; v_call: TRBV5-1; j_call: TRBJ2-3; clone_size: -; cdr3_nt: TGCGCCAGCAGCTTGGTAAAGGGAGCCGGCACAGATACGCAGTATTTT; cdr3_aa: CASSLVKGAGTDTQYF
d_call: TRBD1; v_call: TRBV9; j_call: TRBJ2-3; clone_size: -; cdr3_nt: TGTGCCAGCAGCCCCCGACAGGGGAACACAGATACGCAGTATTTT; cdr3_aa: CASSPRQGNTDTQYF
d_call: TRBD1; v_call: TRBV7-6; j_call: TRBJ1-3; clone_size: -; cdr3_nt: TGTGCCAGCAGACCGACAGGGCCCGGAAACACCATATATTTT; cdr3_aa: CASRPTGPGNTIYF
d_call: -; v_call: TRBV7-9; j_call: TRBJ1-1; clone_size: -; cdr3_nt: TGTGCCAGCAGCATCACAACCGGGACTTATAACACTGAAGCTTTCTTT; cdr3_aa: CASSITTGTYNTEAFF
d_call: -; v_call: TRBV9; j_call: TRBJ2-1; clone_size: -; cdr3_nt: TGTGCCAGCAGCGTAGGTCGGGGGGCATTCTACAATGAGCAGTTCTTC; cdr3_aa: CASSVGRGAFYNEQFF
d_call: TRBD1; v_call: TRBV5-4; j_call: TRBJ2-7; clone_size: -; cdr3_nt: TGTGCCAGCAGCAACCGGGACAGTCTCGGCGAGCAGTACTTC; cdr3_aa: CASSNRDSLGEQYF
d_call: TRBD1; v_call: TRBV18; j_call: TRBJ2-3; clone_size: -; cdr3_nt: TGTGCCAGCTCAGAGTCTTCAGGGGGCATGGCAGATACGCAGTATTTT; cdr3_aa: CASSESSGGMADTQYF
d_call: TRBD2; v_call: TRBV19; j_call: TRBJ2-4; clone_size: -; cdr3_nt: TGTGCCAGTAGTACTTGGGGAGGGGACATTCAGTACTTC; cdr3_aa: CASSTWGGDIQYF
d_call: TRBD2; v_call: TRBV6-5; j_call: TRBJ2-3; clone_size: -; cdr3_nt: TGTGCCAGCAAATATAGCGGGCCACGCACAGATACGCAGTATTTT; cdr3_aa: CASKYSGPRTDTQYF
d_call: TRBD1; v_call: TRBV3-1/TRBV3-2; j_call: TRBJ1-5; clone_size: -; cdr3_nt: TGTGCCAGCAGCTCTGGGACAGTTAGCAATCAGCCCCAGCATTTT; cdr3_aa: CASSSGTVSNQPQHF
d_call: -; v_call: TRBV6-1; j_call: TRBJ1-5; clone_size: -; cdr3_nt: TGTGCCAGCAGTGCCTCGGGACTGAATAGTTATAGCAATCAGCCCCAGCATTTT; cdr3_aa: CASSASGLNSYSNQPQHF
d_call: -; v_call: TRBV9; j_call: TRBJ2-1; clone_size: many; cdr3_nt: TGTGCCAGCAAGGGAGCTTACAATGAGCAGTTCTTC; cdr3_aa: CASKGAYNEQFF
d_call: -; v_call: TRBV7-9; j_call: TRBJ1-4; clone_size: few; cdr3_nt: TGTGCCAGCAGGAAGGTTGGAGCTAATGAAAAACTGTTTTTT; cdr3_aa: CASRKVGANEKLFF
d_call: TRBD1; v_call: TRBV6-4; j_call: TRBJ1-2; clone_size: few; cdr3_nt: TGTGCCAGCAGGGTCCTGGGACAGGGTCATGGCTACACCTTC; cdr3_aa: CASRVLGQGHGYTF
d_call: TRBD1; v_call: TRBV5-5; j_call: TRBJ1-1; clone_size: once; cdr3_nt: TGTGCCAGCAGCTGGGCGACAGGGACCATGAACACTGAAGCTTTCTTT; cdr3_aa: CASSWATGTMNTEAFF
d_call: -; v_call: TRBV10-1; j_call: TRBJ2-1; clone_size: -; cdr3_nt: TGCGCCAGCAGTGAGTCGACCTCCGGAGGAGGGCATGAGCAGTTCTTC; cdr3_aa: CASSESTSGGGHEQFF
d_call: TRBD2; v_call: TRBV5-1; j_call: TRBJ2-2; clone_size: -; cdr3_nt: TGCGCCAGCAGCTTTCTAGCGGGGCCGCTCGCCGGGGAGCTGTTTTTT; cdr3_aa: CASSFLAGPLAGELFF